This T cell receptor beta chain stems from a study of spatial heterogeneity in lung cancer. Germline CDR1 SGHTA, CDR2 FQGNSA. Trimming took 4 bases from V and 0 from J, leaving 7 bases between them. The length of the CDR3 is 14 residues. Many counts were recorded for this clonotype. Time point: blood at routine non-recurrence follow-up after resection. No cells were sorted before sequencing. The whole RNA sequenced was extracted from tumor, nontumor lung or frozen PBMC. MiXCR, run by TCRdb on the 5' RACE reads, gives a single entry per CDR3 protein. The sample includes tens of thousands of distinct CDR3 sequences, under 8% seen only once; the top ten take around 38%.

The TCR comes from a female donor with early-stage non-small cell lung cancer. Specimen: PBMCs, collected at follow-up. This chain links TRBV7-2 with TRBJ2-4; no clear D. The CDR3 coding sequence is TGTGCCAGCAGCTCGTTAGTAGCCAAAAACATTCAGTACTTC. This gives the protein CASSSLVAKNIQYF.